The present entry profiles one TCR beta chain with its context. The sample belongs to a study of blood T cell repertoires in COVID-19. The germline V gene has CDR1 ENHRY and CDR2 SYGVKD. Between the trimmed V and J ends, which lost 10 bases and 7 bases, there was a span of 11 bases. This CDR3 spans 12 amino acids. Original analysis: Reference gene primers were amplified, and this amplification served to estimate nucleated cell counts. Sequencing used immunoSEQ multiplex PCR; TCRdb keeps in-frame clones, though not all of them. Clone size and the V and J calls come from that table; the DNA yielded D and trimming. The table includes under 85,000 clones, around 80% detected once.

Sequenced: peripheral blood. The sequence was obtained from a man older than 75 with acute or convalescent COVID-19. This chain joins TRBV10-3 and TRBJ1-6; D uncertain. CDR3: CATREPNSPLHF. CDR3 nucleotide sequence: TGTGCCACCCGGGAGCCAAATTCACCCCTCCACTTT.